These T cell receptor beta chains were read from a single sample in a study of OX40 agonist ivuxolimab in advanced cancers. Clones were read by immunoSEQ multiplex PCR, and TCRdb kept only the in-frame ones, dropping some. The table includes tens of thousands of clones, 87% detected once. The starting material was CD4+ or CD8+ T cells sorted from blood, obtained in a trial of the OX40 agonist ivuxolimab. These receptors were obtained from an adult with an advanced solid tumor such as melanoma, head and neck, liver or kidney cancer. The CDR3 runs from the conserved cysteine through the conserved F or W. The D gene is left open where the match is weak. Clone size is not always given. Where it is, it says once, few, many or a class for expanded clones.

V	size	D	J	DNA	CDR3
TRBV11-2	.	.	TRBJ2-5	TGTGCCAGCAGCTTAGGCCAGGGGACCCAGTACTTC	CASSLGQGTQYF
TRBV28	.	TRBD2	TRBJ2-2	TGTGCCAGCAGTTTACTAGCGGGAGCTTCCGGGGAGCTGTTTTTT	CASSLLAGASGELFF
TRBV5-1	.	.	TRBJ2-2	TGCGCCAGCAGCTCGTCTAGCGACCACGGGGAGCTGTTTTTT	CASSSSSDHGELFF
TRBV9	.	.	TRBJ2-3	TGTGCCAGCAGCACTGGCGCTTACACAGATACGCAGTATTTT	CASSTGAYTDTQYF
TRBV11-3	few	.	TRBJ2-7	TGTGCCAGCAGCTTAGGTGGAAACCTTGACGAGCAGTACTTC	CASSLGGNLDEQYF
TRBV6-5	.	.	TRBJ1-5	TGTGCCAGCATCCGGGACAGCAATCAGCCCCAGCATTTT	CASIRDSNQPQHF
TRBV29-1	few	.	TRBJ1-2	.	CSVGGGTTAF
TRBV6-5	.	TRBD1	TRBJ2-7	TGTGCCAGCAGTTTCTCACAGGGGGGCGAGCAGTACTTC	CASSFSQGGEQYF
TRBV15	.	.	TRBJ1-2	TGTGCCACCAGCAGAGATAAGGGGACAACAAACTATGGCTACACCTTC	CATSRDKGTTNYGYTF
TRBV7-2	.	.	TRBJ1-3	TGTGCCAGCAGCTTAGTGGCTGGAAACACCATATATTTT	CASSLVAGNTIYF
TRBV6-6	once	TRBD1	TRBJ2-2	TGTGCCAGCAGTGGAGGGACAGGGAACACCGGGGAGCTGTTTTTT	CASSGGTGNTGELFF
TRBV9	.	.	TRBJ2-3	TGTGCCAGCAGCGTAGGGCCACAGGCAGGAACAGATACGCAGTATTTT	CASSVGPQAGTDTQYF
TRBV27	.	TRBD1	TRBJ2-1	TGTGCCAGCAGTGACTCAGGGGGCTCCTACAATGAGCAGTTCTTC	CASSDSGGSYNEQFF
TRBV18	.	.	TRBJ1-5	TGTGCCAGCTCACTGGGACAAGCCGCCAATCAGCCCCAGCATTTT	CASSLGQAANQPQHF
TRBV4-1	.	TRBD2	TRBJ2-5	TGTGCCAGCAGCCAAGATCGGGAGGGCCAAGAGACCCAGTACTTC	CASSQDREGQETQYF
TRBV2	.	TRBD2	TRBJ2-5	TGTGCCAGCAGTTCGGGACTACCCCAAGAGACCCAGTACTTC	CASSSGLPQETQYF
TRBV9	medium-sized	.	TRBJ1-1	TGTGCCAGCGGGGTGAACACTGAAGCTTTCTTT	CASGVNTEAFF
TRBV7-8	once	TRBD2	TRBJ2-3	TGTGCCAGCAGCTTAGCCGGGACTAGGCCTAGCACAGATACGCAGTATTTT	CASSLAGTRPSTDTQYF
TRBV5-1	.	TRBD1	TRBJ2-7	TGCGCCAGCAGCTCGATGGACAGGGGCAGCTACGAGCAGTACTTC	CASSSMDRGSYEQYF
TRBV7-3	few	TRBD1	TRBJ2-7	TGTGCCAGCAGCTCCGGACAGGGCCCCTCCTACGAGCAGTACTTC	CASSSGQGPSYEQYF
TRBV2	.	.	TRBJ2-7	TGTGCCAGCAGTCTACTAGGACTTTCCTACGAGCAGTACTTC	CASSLLGLSYEQYF
TRBV18	.	.	TRBJ2-6	TGTGCCAGCTCACCAAACAGACGATCTGGGGCCAACGTCCTGACTTTC	CASSPNRRSGANVLTF
TRBV5-4	.	TRBD2	TRBJ2-7	TGTGCCAGCAGCTTGGCTCCAATTAGCGGGAGTTCCCCCTACGAGCAGTACTTC	CASSLAPISGSSPYEQYF
TRBV6-5	.	TRBD1	TRBJ1-1	TGTGCCAGCAGTTACCCGACAGGGGGGAACACTGAAGCTTTCTTT	CASSYPTGGNTEAFF
TRBV14	few	TRBD2	TRBJ2-1	TGTGCCAGCAGCCAACGCCGGGGAGGGTCCTACAATGAGCAGTTCTTC	CASSQRRGGSYNEQFF
TRBV19	.	TRBD2	TRBJ2-1	TGTGCCACGAAACCACTAGCGGGGGGAGAGCAGTTCTTC	CATKPLAGGEQFF
TRBV29-1	.	.	TRBJ2-1	TGCAGCGTTGCAAGCGCCACATCTTACAATGAGCAGTTCTTC	CSVASATSYNEQFF
TRBV14	.	TRBD1	TRBJ2-7	TGTGCCAGCAGCCAAGTAGGACAGGGGAGCTACGAGCAGTACTTC	CASSQVGQGSYEQYF
TRBV5-1	.	TRBD2	TRBJ2-1	TGCGCCAGCAGCCAACTAGCGGGAGGGCCGGGGGAGCAGTTCTTC	CASSQLAGGPGEQFF
TRBV5-1	.	.	TRBJ2-3	TGCGCCAGCAGCTTGCCAGGGACCTACACAGATACGCAGTATTTT	CASSLPGTYTDTQYF
TRBV5-1	.	TRBD1	TRBJ2-7	TGCGCCAGCAGCCTAGTTCGGGGACAGGGGGACCACGAGCAGTACTTC	CASSLVRGQGDHEQYF